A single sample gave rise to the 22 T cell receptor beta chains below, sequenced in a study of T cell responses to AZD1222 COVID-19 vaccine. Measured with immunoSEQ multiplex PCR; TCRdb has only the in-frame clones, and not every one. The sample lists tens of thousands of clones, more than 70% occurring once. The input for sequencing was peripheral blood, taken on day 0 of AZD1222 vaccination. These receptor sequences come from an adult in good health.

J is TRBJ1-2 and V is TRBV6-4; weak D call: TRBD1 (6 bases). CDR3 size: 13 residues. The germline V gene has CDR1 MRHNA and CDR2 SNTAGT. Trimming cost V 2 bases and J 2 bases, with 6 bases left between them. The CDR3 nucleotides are TGTGCCAGCAGTGACACAGGGAACTATGGCTACACCTTC. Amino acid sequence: CASSDTGNYGYTF.

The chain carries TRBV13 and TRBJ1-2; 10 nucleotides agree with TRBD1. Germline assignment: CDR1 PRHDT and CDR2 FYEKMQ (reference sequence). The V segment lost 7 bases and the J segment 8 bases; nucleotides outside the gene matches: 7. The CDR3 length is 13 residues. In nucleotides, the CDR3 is TGTGCCAGCAACAGACAGGGGGCGGGCGGCTACACCTTC. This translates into CASNRQGAGGYTF.

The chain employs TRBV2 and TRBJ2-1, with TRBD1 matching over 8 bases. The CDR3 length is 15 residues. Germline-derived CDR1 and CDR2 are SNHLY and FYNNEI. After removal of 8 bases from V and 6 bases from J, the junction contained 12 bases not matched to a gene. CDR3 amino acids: CASQAGRGPANEQFF. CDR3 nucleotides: TGTGCCAGCCAGGCGGGCAGGGGGCCCGCCAATGAGCAGTTCTTC.

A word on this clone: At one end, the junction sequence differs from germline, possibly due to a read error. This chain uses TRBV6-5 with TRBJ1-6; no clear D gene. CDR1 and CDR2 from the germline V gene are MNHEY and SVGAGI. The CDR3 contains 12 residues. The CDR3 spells CASSDSISPLHF. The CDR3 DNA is TGTGCCAGCAGTGACTCTATTTCACCCCTCCACTTT.

The CDR3 nucleotides read TGTGCCAGCTCACTTCTAGGCACCGGGGAGCTGTTTTTT. Translated, it gives CASSLLGTGELFF. V is TRBV18 and J is TRBJ2-2; the D is unclear. The CDR3 totals 13 residues. The V gene lost 4 bases and the J gene lost 4 bases, with 7 bases spanning the gap. Germline CDR1 reads KGHSH; CDR2 reads LQKENI. The variable domain in full, with the rest retrieved from reference TRBV18 and TRBJ2-2, is NAGVMQNPRHLVRRRGQEARLRCSPMKGHSHVYWYRQLPEEGLKFMVYLQKENIIDESGMPKERFSAEFPKEGPSILRIQQVVRGDSAAYFCASSLLGTGELFFGEGSRLTVL.

CDR3 DNA: TGTGCCAGCAGCGGGGGACTAGCGGGACCATACAATGAGCAGTTCTTC. Its protein product is CASSGGLAGPYNEQFF. V and J are TRBV5-4 and TRBJ2-1, with 13 nucleotides matching TRBD2. Trimming at V came to 4 bases and at J to 4 bases, leaving 5 bases not matched to a gene. Germline-derived CDR1 and CDR2 are SGHNT and YYREEE (reference sequence). This CDR3 is built from 16 residues. The full variable domain, its missing parts supplied by reference TRBV5-4 and TRBJ2-1, is ETGVTQSPTHLIKTRGQQVTLRCSSQSGHNTVSWYQQALGQGPQFIFQYYREEENGRGNFPPRFSGLQFPNYSSELNVNALELDDSALYLCASSGGLAGPYNEQFFGPGTRLTVL.

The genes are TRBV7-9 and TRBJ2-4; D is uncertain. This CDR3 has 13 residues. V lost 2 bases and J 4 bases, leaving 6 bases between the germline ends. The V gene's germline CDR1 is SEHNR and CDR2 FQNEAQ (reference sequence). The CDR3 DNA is TGTGCCAGCAGCTTACAGAGTAAAAACATTCAGTACTTC. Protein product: CASSLQSKNIQYF.

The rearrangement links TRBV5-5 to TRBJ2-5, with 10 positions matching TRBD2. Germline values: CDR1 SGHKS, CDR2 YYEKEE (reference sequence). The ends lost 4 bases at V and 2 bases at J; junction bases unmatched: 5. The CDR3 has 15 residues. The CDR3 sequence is CASSPGLARQETQYF. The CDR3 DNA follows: TGTGCCAGCAGCCCGGGACTAGCGAGACAAGAGACCCAGTACTTC.

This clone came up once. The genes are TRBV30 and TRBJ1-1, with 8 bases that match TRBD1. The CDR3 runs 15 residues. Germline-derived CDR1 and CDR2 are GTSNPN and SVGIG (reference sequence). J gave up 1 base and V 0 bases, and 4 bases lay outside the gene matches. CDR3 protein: CAWSVGQGRNTEAFF. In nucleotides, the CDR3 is TGTGCCTGGAGTGTAGGACAGGGACGGAACACTGAAGCTTTCTTT.

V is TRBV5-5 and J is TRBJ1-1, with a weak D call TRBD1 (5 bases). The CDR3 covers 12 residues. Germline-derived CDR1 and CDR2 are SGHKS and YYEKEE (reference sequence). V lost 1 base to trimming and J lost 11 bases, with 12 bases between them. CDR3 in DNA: TGTGCCAGCAGCTTGAGCGGGGGAATGGCTTTCTTT. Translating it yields CASSLSGGMAFF.

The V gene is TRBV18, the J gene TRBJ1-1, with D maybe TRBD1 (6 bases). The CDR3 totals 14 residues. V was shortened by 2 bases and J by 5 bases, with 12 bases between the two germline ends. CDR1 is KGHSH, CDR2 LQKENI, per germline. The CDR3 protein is CASSPTGMGTEAFF. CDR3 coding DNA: TGTGCCAGCTCACCAACAGGGATGGGAACTGAAGCTTTCTTT.

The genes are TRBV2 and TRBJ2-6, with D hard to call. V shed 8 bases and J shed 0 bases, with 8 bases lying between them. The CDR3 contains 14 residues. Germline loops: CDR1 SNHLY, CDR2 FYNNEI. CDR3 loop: CASGKISGANVLTF. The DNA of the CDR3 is TGTGCCAGCGGGAAGATCTCTGGGGCCAACGTCCTGACTTTC.

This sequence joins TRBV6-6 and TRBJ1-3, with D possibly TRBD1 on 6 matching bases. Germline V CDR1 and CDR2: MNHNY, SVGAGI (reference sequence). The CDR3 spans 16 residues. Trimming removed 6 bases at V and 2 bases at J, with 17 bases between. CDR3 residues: CASSPRAGAPGNTIYF. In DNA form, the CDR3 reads TGTGCCAGCAGCCCCAGGGCAGGGGCCCCTGGAAACACCATATATTTT.

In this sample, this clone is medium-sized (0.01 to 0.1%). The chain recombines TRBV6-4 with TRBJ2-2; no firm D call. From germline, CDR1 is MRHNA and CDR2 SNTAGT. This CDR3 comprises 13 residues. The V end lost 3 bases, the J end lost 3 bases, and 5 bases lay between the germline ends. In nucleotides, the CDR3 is TGTGCCAGCAGTGAAGGTCACACCGGGGAGCTGTTTTTT. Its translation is CASSEGHTGELFF.

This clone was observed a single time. DNA of the CDR3: TGTGCCAGCAGCGCTACTAGTAGCGCGGTCTACGAGCAGTACTTC. Encoded protein: CASSATSSAVYEQYF. V is TRBV6-5 and J is TRBJ2-7; possible D gene TRBD2, 5 bases. The CDR3 has 15 residues. Germline CDR1 reads MNHEY; CDR2 reads SVGAGI. V was pared by 6 bases and J by 3 bases, with 18 bases between.

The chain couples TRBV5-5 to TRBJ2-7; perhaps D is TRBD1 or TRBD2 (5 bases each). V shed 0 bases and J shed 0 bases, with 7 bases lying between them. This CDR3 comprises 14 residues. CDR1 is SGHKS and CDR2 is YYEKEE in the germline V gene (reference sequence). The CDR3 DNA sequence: TGTGCCAGCAGCTTGGCCGGGACCTCCTACGAGCAGTACTTC. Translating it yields CASSLAGTSYEQYF.

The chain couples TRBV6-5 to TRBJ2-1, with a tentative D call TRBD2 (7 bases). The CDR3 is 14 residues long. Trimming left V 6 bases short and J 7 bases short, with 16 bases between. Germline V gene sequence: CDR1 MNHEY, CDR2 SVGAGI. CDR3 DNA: TGTGCCAGCAGGGCGACCGCGGGGGCTAATGAGCAGTTCTTC. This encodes CASRATAGANEQFF.

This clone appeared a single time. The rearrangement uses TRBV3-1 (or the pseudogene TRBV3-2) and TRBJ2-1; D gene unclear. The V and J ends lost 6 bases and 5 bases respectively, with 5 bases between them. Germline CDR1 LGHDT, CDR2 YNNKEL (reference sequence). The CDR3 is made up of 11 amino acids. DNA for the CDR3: TGTGCCAGCAGGGCACACAATGAGCAGTTCTTC. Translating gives CASRAHNEQFF.

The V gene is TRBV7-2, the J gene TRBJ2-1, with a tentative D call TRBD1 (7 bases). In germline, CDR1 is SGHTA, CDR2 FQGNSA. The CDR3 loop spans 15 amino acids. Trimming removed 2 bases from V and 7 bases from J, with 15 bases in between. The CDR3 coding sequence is TGTGCCAGCAGCTTATGGCCCAGGGGGGTAAATGAGCAGTTCTTC. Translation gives CASSLWPRGVNEQFF. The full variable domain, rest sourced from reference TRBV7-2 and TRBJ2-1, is GAGVSQSPSNKVTEKGKDVELRCDPISGHTALYWYRQSLGQGLEFLIYFQGNSAPDKSGLPSDRFSAERTGGSVSTLTIQRTQQEDSAVYLCASSLWPRGVNEQFFGPGTRLTVL.

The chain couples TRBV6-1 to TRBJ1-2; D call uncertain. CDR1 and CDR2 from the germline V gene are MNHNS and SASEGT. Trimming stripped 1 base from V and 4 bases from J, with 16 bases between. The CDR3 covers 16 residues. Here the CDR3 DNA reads TGTGCCAGCAGTGAAGGCCTAGGACGGATCGTCTATGGCTACACCTTC. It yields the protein CASSEGLGRIVYGYTF.

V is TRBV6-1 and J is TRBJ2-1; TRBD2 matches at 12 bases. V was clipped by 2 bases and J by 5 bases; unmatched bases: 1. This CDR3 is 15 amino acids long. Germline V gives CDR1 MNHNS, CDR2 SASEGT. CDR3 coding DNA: TGTGCCAGCAGTGAACTAGCGGGAGGGCACAATGAGCAGTTCTTC. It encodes CASSELAGGHNEQFF.

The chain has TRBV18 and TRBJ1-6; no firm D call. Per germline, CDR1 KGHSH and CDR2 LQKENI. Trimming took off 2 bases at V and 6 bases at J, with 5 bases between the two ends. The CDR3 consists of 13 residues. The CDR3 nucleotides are TGTGCCAGCTCACCAGAGGGTAATTCACCCCTCCACTTT. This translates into CASSPEGNSPLHF.